This is a list of T cell receptor beta chains from one sample in a study of T cells after yellow fever vaccination. TCRdb recomputed calls from the 5' RACE reads with MiXCR, one row per CDR3 protein. The sample carries around 530,000 distinct CDR3 sequences, about a sixth recorded once. The sample was PBMCs, taken 5 to 6 days after the first yellow fever vaccination. The origin of the receptors is a man aged 18 to 35 who received the YFV17D yellow fever vaccine. CDR3s include the opening cysteine and the closing phenylalanine or tryptophan. The D gene is left open where the match is weak. Where a row states a size, it is once, few, many or the class of an expanded clone; other rows omit it.

D gene,J gene,V gene,clone size,CDR3 protein,CDR3 DNA
NA,TRBJ2-1,TRBV5-1,few,CASSRWGGGQYNEQFF,TGCGCCAGCAGCCGTTGGGGCGGGGGACAGTACAATGAGCAGTTCTTC
TRBD2,TRBJ2-1,TRBV5-1,few,CASSWTSGGDEQFF,TGCGCCAGCAGCTGGACTAGCGGGGGCGATGAGCAGTTCTTC
NA,TRBJ2-3,TRBV27,NA,CASSWVGGSSTDTQYF,TGTGCCAGCAGTTGGGTTGGAGGGTCTAGCACAGATACGCAGTATTTT
NA,TRBJ2-1,TRBV28,NA,CASGQTYNEQFF,TGTGCCAGCGGACAGACCTACAATGAGCAGTTCTTC
TRBD2,TRBJ2-2,TRBV5-1,NA,CASSAGTSGYTGELFF,TGCGCCAGCAGCGCCGGGACTAGCGGCTACACCGGGGAGCTGTTTTTT
NA,TRBJ1-1,TRBV18,few,CASSLWTVLNTEAFF,TGTGCCAGCTCACTATGGACAGTCCTGAACACTGAAGCTTTCTTT
NA,TRBJ2-2,TRBV29-1,few,CSVEKQLNTGELFF,TGCAGCGTTGAGAAACAGCTGAACACCGGGGAGCTGTTTTTT
NA,TRBJ2-5,TRBV4-2,NA,CASSQAQGPETQYF,TGTGCCAGCAGCCAGGCTCAGGGTCCGGAGACCCAGTACTTC
TRBD2,TRBJ2-1,TRBV12-3/TRBV12-4,NA,CASSTHSGGAHEQFF,TGTGCCAGCAGTACACATAGCGGGGGGGCTCATGAGCAGTTCTTC
NA,TRBJ2-2,TRBV5-4,NA,CASSSEVANTGELFF,TGTGCCAGCAGCTCCGAGGTCGCGAACACCGGGGAGCTGTTTTTT
NA,TRBJ2-7,TRBV20-1,NA,CSARDRGSFSYEQYF,TGCAGTGCTAGAGATCGGGGGTCATTCTCCTACGAGCAGTACTTC
TRBD2,TRBJ2-1,TRBV4-2,NA,CASSQDRGGITNEQFF,TGTGCCAGCAGCCAAGATCGGGGGGGGATAACGAATGAGCAGTTCTTC
TRBD1,TRBJ1-1,TRBV6-1,NA,CASTRGGAGTAEAFF,TGTGCCAGCACCCGAGGGGGCGCCGGGACGGCTGAAGCTTTCTTT
TRBD1,TRBJ1-1,TRBV11-2,few,CASSPPRTGAEAFF,TGTGCCAGCAGCCCCCCGCGGACAGGGGCTGAAGCTTTCTTT
NA,TRBJ1-1,TRBV7-9,NA,CASGAQGPTEAFF,TGTGCCAGCGGCGCACAGGGCCCCACTGAAGCTTTCTTT
TRBD1,TRBJ2-5,TRBV4-3,few,CASSQLDRGEETQYF,TGCGCCAGCAGCCAACTGGACAGGGGAGAAGAGACCCAGTACTTC
NA,TRBJ2-6,TRBV28,NA,CASRYRSGANVLTF,TGTGCCAGCAGATACCGCTCTGGGGCCAACGTCCTGACTTTC
NA,TRBJ1-5,TRBV24-1,few,CATSDFQGNQPQHF,TGTGCCACCAGTGATTTCCAGGGCAATCAGCCCCAGCATTTT
NA,TRBJ1-5,TRBV3-1,NA,CASSPSGGGVDQPQHF,TGTGCCAGCAGCCCCTCCGGCGGGGGTGTCGATCAGCCCCAGCATTTT
NA,TRBJ1-4,TRBV12-3/TRBV12-4,NA,CASRQGTTNEKLFF,TGTGCCAGCAGACAGGGTACAACTAATGAAAAACTGTTTTTT
NA,TRBJ2-2,TRBV7-2,NA,CASSENQYRGNTGELFF,TGTGCCAGCAGCGAAAATCAATATCGGGGGAACACCGGGGAGCTGTTTTTT
NA,TRBJ1-5,TRBV20-1,many,CSARIGFWDGNQPQHF,TGCAGTGCTAGAATTGGATTCTGGGATGGCAATCAGCCCCAGCATTTT
NA,TRBJ2-3,TRBV2,NA,CASSAGRYTDTQYF,TGTGCCAGCAGCGCCGGGAGATACACAGATACGCAGTATTTT
NA,TRBJ2-3,TRBV5-1,many,CASSGGPSTDTQYF,TGCGCCAGCAGCGGCGGCCCCTCCACAGATACGCAGTATTTT
NA,TRBJ2-5,TRBV3-1,NA,CASSQDPGGTQYF,TGTGCCAGCAGCCAGGATCCCGGAGGGACCCAGTACTTC
TRBD1,TRBJ2-3,TRBV12-3/TRBV12-4,NA,CASSFLGDRTF,TGTGCCAGCAGTTTCTTGGGGGACAGAACATTT
NA,TRBJ2-2,TRBV19,NA,CASTRDHTGELFF,TGTGCCAGTACCAGGGATCACACCGGGGAGCTGTTTTTT
NA,TRBJ1-2,TRBV30,NA,CAWSGGGYGYTF,TGTGCCTGGAGTGGTGGGGGCTATGGCTACACCTTC
TRBD1,TRBJ2-3,TRBV11-1,few,CASSPGQSTDTQYF,TGTGCCAGCAGCCCGGGACAGAGCACAGATACGCAGTATTTT
NA,TRBJ2-3,TRBV6-1,NA,CAGSQRPLDTQYF,TGTGCCGGCAGTCAGCGACCCTTGGATACGCAGTATTTT
NA,TRBJ1-6,TRBV7-3,few,CASSLGPALSPLHF,TGTGCCAGCAGCTTAGGTCCCGCCCTTTCACCCCTCCACTTT
TRBD2,TRBJ2-1,TRBV6-2/TRBV6-3,NA,CASSYPTRLAGGSSANEQFF,TGTGCCAGCAGTTACCCTACCAGACTAGCGGGGGGGAGCTCGGCGAATGAGCAGTTCTTC
TRBD1,TRBJ1-1,TRBV12-3/TRBV12-4,few,CASSSRQGTDTEAFF,TGTGCCAGCAGTTCCCGACAGGGGACGGACACTGAAGCTTTCTTT
TRBD2,TRBJ2-5,TRBV7-2,many,CASSFGLAQETQYF,TGTGCCAGCAGCTTCGGACTAGCCCAAGAGACCCAGTACTTC
NA,TRBJ1-1,TRBV7-2,NA,CASNLFSGRGTEAFF,TGTGCCAGCAACCTTTTTTCAGGGCGTGGGACTGAAGCTTTCTTT
TRBD2,TRBJ2-1,TRBV7-2,few,CASSPILAGGNNEQFF,TGTGCCAGCAGCCCAATACTAGCGGGGGGGAACAATGAGCAGTTCTTC
NA,TRBJ1-5,TRBV6-2/TRBV6-3,NA,CASSQDHRQPQHF,TGTGCCAGCAGCCAGGACCATAGGCAGCCCCAGCATTTT
TRBD2,TRBJ2-1,TRBV6-2/TRBV6-3,NA,CASSYSMTPGGYNEQFF,TGTGCCAGCAGTTACTCGATGACTCCCGGGGGGTACAATGAGCAGTTCTTC
TRBD1,TRBJ2-2,TRBV24-1,few,CATSDPQGAGELFF,TGTGCCACCAGTGACCCACAGGGGGCCGGGGAGCTGTTTTTT
NA,TRBJ2-3,TRBV5-4,few,CASSLVASGTDTQYF,TGTGCCAGCAGCTTGGTGGCAAGCGGGACAGATACGCAGTATTTT
NA,TRBJ2-1,TRBV7-9,few,CASSLAPGLPQRGQFF,TGTGCCAGCAGCTTAGCGCCGGGACTCCCGCAACGCGGGCAGTTCTTC
NA,TRBJ2-5,TRBV24-1,many,CATSNGQQETQYF,TGTGCCACCAGTAATGGGCAGCAAGAGACCCAGTACTTC
NA,TRBJ2-1,TRBV4-3,NA,CASRKNRGGVGEQFF,TGCGCCAGCAGAAAGAATCGTGGCGGGGTGGGTGAGCAGTTCTTC
NA,TRBJ1-4,TRBV19,NA,CASSIEVLTNEKLFF,TGTGCCAGTAGTATAGAGGTTTTAACTAATGAAAAACTGTTTTTT
NA,TRBJ2-5,TRBV11-2,few,CASSLGGARSQETQYF,TGTGCCAGCAGCTTGGGTGGGGCTAGAAGCCAAGAGACCCAGTACTTC
NA,TRBJ1-3,TRBV7-2,few,CASSLGAGTSGNTIYF,TGTGCCAGCAGCTTAGGCGCAGGAACCTCTGGAAACACCATATATTTT
NA,TRBJ1-6,TRBV2,NA,CASRGTGTPLHF,TGTGCCAGCAGGGGGACGGGGACACCCCTCCACTTT
NA,TRBJ2-1,TRBV11-1,NA,CASSLGSMRQGSKNEQFF,TGTGCCAGCAGCTTAGGTTCTATGCGGCAGGGGAGTAAGAATGAGCAGTTCTTC
TRBD1,TRBJ2-2,TRBV7-9,NA,CASKIQGVNTGELFF,TGTGCCAGCAAGATACAGGGGGTCAACACCGGGGAGCTGTTTTTT
TRBD1,TRBJ1-2,TRBV7-8,few,CASSGRGTGGGGYTF,TGTGCCAGCAGCGGAAGAGGAACAGGGGGAGGAGGCTACACCTTC
NA,TRBJ2-1,TRBV27,NA,CASSLSPSNEQFF,TGTGCCAGCAGTTTATCGCCCTCCAATGAGCAGTTCTTC
TRBD1,TRBJ2-3,TRBV6-4,few,CASSESRDSLPDTQYF,TGTGCCAGCAGTGAAAGTCGGGACAGCCTCCCAGATACGCAGTATTTT
TRBD2,TRBJ2-1,TRBV5-1,NA,CASSPLERGGYNEQFF,TGCGCCAGCAGCCCCCTCGAACGGGGGGGCTACAATGAGCAGTTCTTC
NA,TRBJ2-7,TRBV29-1,NA,CSFLNLYEQYF,TGCAGCTTTCTGAATCTTTACGAGCAGTACTTC
NA,TRBJ1-6,TRBV7-9,NA,CASSPLDGVNSPLHF,TGTGCCAGCAGCCCCCTTGATGGAGTTAATTCACCCCTCCACTTT
TRBD1,TRBJ1-1,TRBV27,few,CASSLNRGPEAFF,TGTGCCAGCAGTTTGAACAGGGGGCCTGAAGCTTTCTTT
NA,TRBJ2-4,TRBV4-1,many,CASSQGVLRGRNIQYF,TGCGCCAGCAGCCAAGGGGTGTTACGGGGTAGGAACATTCAGTACTTC